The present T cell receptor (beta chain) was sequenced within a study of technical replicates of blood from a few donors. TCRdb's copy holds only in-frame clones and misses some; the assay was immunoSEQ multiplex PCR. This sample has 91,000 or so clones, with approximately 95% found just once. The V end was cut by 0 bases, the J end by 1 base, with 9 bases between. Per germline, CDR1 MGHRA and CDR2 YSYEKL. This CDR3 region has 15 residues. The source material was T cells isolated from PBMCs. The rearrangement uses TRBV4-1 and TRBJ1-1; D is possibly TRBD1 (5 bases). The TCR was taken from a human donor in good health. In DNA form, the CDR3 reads TGCGCCAGCAGCCAAGATTCGCAGGGGAACACTGAAGCTTTCTTT. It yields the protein CASSQDSQGNTEAFF.